This is a list of T cell receptor beta chains from one sample in a study of spatial heterogeneity in lung cancer. MiXCR, run by TCRdb on the 5' RACE reads, gives a single entry per CDR3 protein. The sample consists of about 41,000 distinct CDR3 sequences, about 10% of them appearing once. The material sequenced was PBMCs, taken at follow-up. These receptor sequences come from a female donor with early-stage non-small cell lung cancer. Both conserved end residues are part of each CDR3. D genes are given only for firm matches. A clone size is listed for some rows: how often the clone was seen (once, few, many), or a class if it is expanded.

>TRBJ2-7|TRBV2|TRBD1|few
CASFTLGTGGEQYF
TGTGCCAGCTTTACTCTCGGGACAGGGGGCGAGCAGTACTTC
>TRBJ1-1|TRBV4-1|.|many
CASSQYVFGTEAFF
TGCGCCAGCAGCCAATATGTGTTCGGGACTGAAGCTTTCTTT
>TRBJ1-2|TRBV9|TRBD1|.
CASSHQGGPIYGYTF
TGTGCCAGCAGTCACCAGGGGGGCCCCATCTATGGCTACACCTTC
>TRBJ1-2|TRBV5-1|.|few
CARAIRGNYGYTF
TGCGCCAGAGCGATCCGGGGGAACTATGGCTACACCTTC
>TRBJ2-3|TRBV12-5|TRBD1|many
CASGPGQGIGDTQYF
TGTGCTAGTGGGCCGGGACAGGGGATCGGAGATACGCAGTATTTT
>TRBJ2-1|TRBV7-9|TRBD1|.
CASSRDRVYEQFF
TGTGCCAGCAGCCGAGACAGGGTCTATGAGCAGTTCTTC
>TRBJ2-7|TRBV10-3|.|few
CAISDSGNYEQYF
TGTGCCATCAGTGATTCAGGGAACTACGAGCAGTACTTC
>TRBJ2-7|TRBV7-9|.|many
CASSPLRRYEQYF
TGTGCCAGCAGTCCTCTCCGGCGCTACGAGCAGTACTTC
>TRBJ1-4|TRBV28|.|.
CASSLTGILNEKLFF
TGTGCCAGCAGTCTTACAGGGATACTTAATGAAAAACTGTTTTTT
>TRBJ2-3|TRBV7-3|.|many
CASSLRGHPTDTQYF
TGTGCCAGCAGCTTAAGAGGTCACCCCACAGATACGCAGTATTTT
>TRBJ1-4|TRBV27|.|.
CASSFLGAAGEKLFF
TGTGCCAGCAGTTTTCTCGGGGCGGCTGGTGAAAAACTGTTTTTT
>TRBJ2-7|TRBV12-3/TRBV12-4|.|medium-sized
CASSFGGIQGEQYF
TGTGCCAGCAGTTTTGGGGGAATCCAGGGCGAGCAGTACTTC
>TRBJ2-1|TRBV2|.|.
CASSLQFF
TGTGCCAGCAGTCTGCAGTTCTTC
>TRBJ2-5|TRBV10-3|TRBD1|.
CAIRTGGPQETQYF
TGTGCCATCAGAACAGGGGGCCCCCAAGAGACCCAGTACTTC
>TRBJ2-4|TRBV7-9|TRBD1|many
CASSFGQAKNIQYF
TGTGCCAGCAGCTTCGGACAGGCAAAAAACATTCAGTACTTC
>TRBJ2-3|TRBV2|.|.
CASGFAGATSTDTQYF
TGTGCCAGCGGTTTCGCGGGGGCCACTAGCACAGATACGCAGTATTTT
>TRBJ1-1|TRBV28|TRBD1|.
CASTMMTGGDDKAFF
TGTGCCAGCACTATGATGACAGGGGGCGATGATAAAGCTTTCTTT
>TRBJ2-7|TRBV7-9|.|many
CASSLASSAPYEQYF
TGTGCCAGCAGCTTAGCGTCTTCAGCACCCTACGAGCAGTACTTC
>TRBJ2-7|TRBV6-5|.|many
CASSYSTSYEQYF
TGTGCCAGCAGTTACTCGACCAGTTACGAGCAGTACTTC
>TRBJ2-1|TRBV20-1|TRBD2|.
CSAREPGLAGRNEQFF
TGCAGTGCTAGAGAACCGGGACTAGCGGGGCGAAATGAGCAGTTCTTC
>TRBJ2-3|TRBV28|.|.
CASRGWGSTRTDTQYF
TGTGCCAGCAGGGGGTGGGGGAGTACGCGTACAGATACGCAGTATTTT
>TRBJ2-7|TRBV5-1|.|.
CASSLGPLEKQYF
TGCGCCAGCAGCTTGGGGCCCCTAGAGAAGCAGTACTTC
>TRBJ1-2|TRBV6-2/TRBV6-3|.|many
CASQELYGYTF
TGTGCCAGCCAAGAGCTCTATGGCTACACCTTC
>TRBJ2-1|TRBV7-8|.|many
CASSLAQNNEQFF
TGTGCCAGCAGCTTAGCACAGAACAATGAGCAGTTCTTC
>TRBJ2-1|TRBV28|.|many
CASSPPLRGPFF
TGTGCCAGCAGTCCCCCTTTGCGGGGGCCGTTCTTC
>TRBJ2-4|TRBV5-1|.|few
CASSFEGRNIQYF
TGCGCCAGCAGCTTTGAGGGGAGAAACATTCAGTACTTC
>TRBJ1-1|TRBV20-1|.|many
CSAMFRYTEAFF
TGCAGTGCTATGTTCCGTTACACTGAAGCTTTCTTT
>TRBJ2-7|TRBV12-3/TRBV12-4|TRBD1|.
CASRPAGTGGYEQYF
TGTGCCAGCAGGCCCGCCGGGACAGGGGGATACGAGCAGTACTTC
>TRBJ2-3|TRBV19|TRBD2|.
CASSIGTGGPPDTQYF
TGTGCCAGTAGTATAGGGACGGGGGGGCCACCAGATACGCAGTATTTT
>TRBJ2-3|TRBV5-1|TRBD2|few
CASTPVTSGRTDTQYF
TGCGCCAGCACCCCCGTGACTAGCGGACGCACAGATACGCAGTATTTT
>TRBJ2-3|TRBV15|.|few
CATSRTSGARSTDTQYF
TGTGCCACCAGCAGGACGAGCGGAGCCAGGAGCACAGATACGCAGTATTTT
>TRBJ2-6|TRBV19|TRBD1|.
CASSPGQGVSGANVLTF
TGTGCCAGTAGTCCGGGACAGGGGGTCTCTGGGGCCAACGTCCTGACTTTC
>TRBJ1-6|TRBV5-1|.|many
CASSLEGTRQGGSPLHF
TGCGCCAGCAGCTTGGAGGGTACCCGGCAGGGTGGATCACCCCTCCACTTT
>TRBJ2-5|TRBV7-8|.|many
CASSRPRGWETQYF
TGTGCCAGCAGCAGACCCAGGGGTTGGGAGACCCAGTACTTC
>TRBJ1-2|TRBV4-3|.|many
CASSQDVRASYGYTF
TGCGCCAGCAGCCAAGATGTCAGGGCTTCCTATGGCTACACCTTC
>TRBJ1-2|TRBV4-1|.|.
CASSQDGDGYGYTF
TGCGCCAGCAGCCAAGATGGGGACGGCTATGGCTACACCTTC
>TRBJ1-2|TRBV6-2/TRBV6-3|.|.
CASSYSKIQGGPANYGYTF
TGTGCCAGCAGTTACTCGAAGATACAGGGAGGACCAGCTAACTATGGCTACACCTTC
>TRBJ1-3|TRBV7-9|.|many
CASSRSTGKGNTIYF
TGTGCCAGCAGCCGATCTACAGGGAAGGGAAACACCATATATTTT
>TRBJ2-3|TRBV9|.|few
CASSVGPGGPSDTQYF
TGTGCCAGCAGCGTAGGTCCGGGGGGCCCTTCAGATACGCAGTATTTT
>TRBJ1-3|TRBV7-8|.|.
CASSLGLEFGGNTIYF
TGTGCCAGCAGCTTAGGTTTGGAGTTCGGTGGAAACACCATATATTTT
>TRBJ2-3|TRBV6-2/TRBV6-3|.|many
CASSYLPDTQYF
TGTGCCAGCAGTTACCTACCAGATACGCAGTATTTT
>TRBJ1-2|TRBV29-1|.|.
CSVDAGNYGYTF
TGCAGCGTTGACGCGGGTAACTATGGCTACACCTTC
>TRBJ2-5|TRBV5-6|.|few
CASSRGRIQETQYF
TGTGCCAGCAGCCGAGGGAGAATCCAAGAGACCCAGTACTTC
>TRBJ2-7|TRBV28|.|many
CASTPGLPPEQYF
TGTGCCAGCACCCCCGGTCTCCCCCCCGAGCAGTACTTC